This T cell receptor beta chain was retrieved from a study of CD8 T cells in ankylosing spondylitis. Researchers built TCR beta libraries using quantitative 5'-RACE with molecular barcodes. TCRdb independently ran MiXCR on the 5' RACE reads; one entry per CDR3 protein. The sample holds fewer than 500,000 distinct CDR3 sequences; roughly 25% are singletons and the top ten take roughly 0.8%. This clonotype was seen only a few times. The target antigen is unknown. Notes on the study in general: Made up of about eight highly homologous variants, a TCR beta motif appeared characteristic of ankylosing spondylitis blood.

The sequencing sample was made of blood, either unsorted or a sorted T cell fraction (not recorded which). The TCR originated in a male donor with ankylosing spondylitis.

The CDR3 reads CASSLIRAHYGYTF. DNA for the CDR3: TGTGCCAGCAGCCTAATCCGGGCACACTATGGCTACACCTTC. The chain joins TRBV28 to TRBJ1-2; D uncertain. The ends were cut back, 6 bases at V and 3 bases at J, with 14 bases in the middle. The length of the CDR3 is 14 residues. CDR1 and CDR2 (germline): MDHEN, SYDVKM.